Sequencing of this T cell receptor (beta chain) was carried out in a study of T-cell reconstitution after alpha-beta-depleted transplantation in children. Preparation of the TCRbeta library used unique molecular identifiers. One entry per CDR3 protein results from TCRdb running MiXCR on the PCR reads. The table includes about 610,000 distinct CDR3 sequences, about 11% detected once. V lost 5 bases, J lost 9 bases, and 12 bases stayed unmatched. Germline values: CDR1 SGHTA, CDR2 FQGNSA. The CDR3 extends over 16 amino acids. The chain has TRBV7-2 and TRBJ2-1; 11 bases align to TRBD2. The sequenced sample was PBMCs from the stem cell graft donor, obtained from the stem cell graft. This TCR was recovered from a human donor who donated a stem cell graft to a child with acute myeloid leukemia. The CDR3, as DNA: TGTGCCAGCAGCCCGGTCCTAGCGGGAGGATCTATTGAGCAGTTCTTC. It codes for CASSPVLAGGSIEQFF.